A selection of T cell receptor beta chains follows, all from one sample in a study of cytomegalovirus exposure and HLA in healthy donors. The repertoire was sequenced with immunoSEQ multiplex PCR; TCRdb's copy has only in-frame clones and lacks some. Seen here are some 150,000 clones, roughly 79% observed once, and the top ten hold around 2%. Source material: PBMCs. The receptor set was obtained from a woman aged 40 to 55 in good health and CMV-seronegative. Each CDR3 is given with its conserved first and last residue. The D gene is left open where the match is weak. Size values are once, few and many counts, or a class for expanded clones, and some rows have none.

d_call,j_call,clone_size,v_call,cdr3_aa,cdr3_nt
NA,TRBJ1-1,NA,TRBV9,CASSPGGGLMNTEAFF,TGTGCCAGCAGCCCCGGGGGGGGCCTCATGAACACTGAAGCTTTCTTT
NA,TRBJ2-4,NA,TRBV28,CASSLRRRKLTKNIQYF,TGTGCCAGCAGTTTAAGAAGGAGAAAGTTGACCAAAAACATTCAGTACTTC
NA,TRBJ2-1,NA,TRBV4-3,CASSQEDRSPYNEQFF,TGCGCCAGCAGCCAAGAGGATAGGAGTCCTTACAATGAGCAGTTCTTC
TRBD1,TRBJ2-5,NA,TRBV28,CASSWPPGQTQETQYF,TGTGCCAGCAGTTGGCCTCCGGGACAGACCCAAGAGACCCAGTACTTC
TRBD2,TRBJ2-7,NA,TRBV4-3,CASSQDWSGSIYEQYF,TGCGCCAGCAGCCAAGATTGGAGCGGGAGCATTTACGAGCAGTACTTC
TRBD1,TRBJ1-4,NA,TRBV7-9,CAASGQAGEKLFF,TGTGCCGCCTCGGGACAGGCGGGCGAAAAACTGTTTTTT
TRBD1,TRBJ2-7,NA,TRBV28,CATLRDSLYEQYF,TGTGCCACCCTCCGGGACAGTCTTTACGAGCAGTACTTC
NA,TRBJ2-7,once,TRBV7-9,CASSYPGATYEQYF,TGTGCCAGCAGCTACCCGGGAGCCACCTACGAGCAGTACTTC
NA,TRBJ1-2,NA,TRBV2,CASSGSTNYGYTF,TGTGCCAGCAGTGGTTCCACTAACTATGGCTACACCTTC
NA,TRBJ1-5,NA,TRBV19,CASTPPDGGRGPQHF,TGTGCCAGTACGCCCCCCGACGGGGGGAGAGGGCCCCAGCATTTT
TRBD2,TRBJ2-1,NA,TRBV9,CASSVAGTSVYNEQFF,TGTGCCAGCAGCGTAGCTGGGACTAGCGTTTACAATGAGCAGTTCTTC
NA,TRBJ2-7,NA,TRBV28,CASSLKGAGKIQYF,TGTGCCAGCAGTTTAAAAGGGGCAGGGAAAATACAGTACTTC
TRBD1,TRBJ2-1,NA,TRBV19,CASSIGPGGAYNEQFF,TGTGCCAGTAGTATAGGCCCAGGGGGAGCCTACAATGAGCAGTTCTTC
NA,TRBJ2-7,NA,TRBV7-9,CASSLGGGLEQYF,TGTGCCAGCAGCCTTGGGGGGGGGCTCGAGCAGTACTTC
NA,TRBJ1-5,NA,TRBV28,CASSPLILRSNQPQHF,TGTGCCAGCAGCCCACTAATTCTCCGTAGCAATCAGCCCCAGCATTTT
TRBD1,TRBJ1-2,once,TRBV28,CASSLLRIGPGGKPNYGYTF,TGTGCCAGCAGTTTATTGAGAATTGGGCCAGGGGGCAAACCTAACTATGGCTACACCTTC